This T cell receptor beta chain was captured in a study of blood T cell repertoires in COVID-19. Germline loops: CDR1 SGHDN, CDR2 FVKESK. This CDR3 has 13 amino acids. V was shortened by 6 bases and J by 5 bases, with 13 bases between the two germline ends. Clones were read by immunoSEQ multiplex PCR, and TCRdb kept only the in-frame ones, dropping some. Of roughly 86,000 clones detected, around nine tenths appear once; the ten largest clones hold 4.5% to 5.5%. The clonotype was recovered from a man aged 40-50 years with acute or convalescent COVID-19. The chain is built from TRBV14 and TRBJ2-5; D unclear. Sequencing was carried out using peripheral blood. As DNA, the CDR3 is TGTGCCAGCAGTTCAGACCTGAGGGAGACCCAGTACTTC. Protein product: CASSSDLRETQYF.